Below, one TCR beta chain is given with its context. This specimen comes from a study of T cell changes during pregnancy in multiple sclerosis. Clones were sequenced by immunoSEQ multiplex PCR, and TCRdb holds only the in-frame ones, with some missing. This table holds more than 35,000 clones, less than 95% found once. Germline V gene sequence: CDR1 LGHNA, CDR2 YSLEER. CDR3 length equals 15 residues. Between the trimmed V and J ends, which lost 3 bases and 3 bases, there was a span of 12 bases. The V call is TRBV4-3, the J call TRBJ2-4; perhaps TRBD1 as D (6 bases). The sequence was obtained from a female donor in good health, enrolled as a control in a pregnancy study. The sequencing used CD4+ T cells from peripheral blood mononuclear cells, collected in the first trimester of pregnancy. The CDR3 DNA reads TGCGCCAGCAGCCACCAGACAGGAGGCAAAAACATTCAGTACTTC. Protein product: CASSHQTGGKNIQYF.